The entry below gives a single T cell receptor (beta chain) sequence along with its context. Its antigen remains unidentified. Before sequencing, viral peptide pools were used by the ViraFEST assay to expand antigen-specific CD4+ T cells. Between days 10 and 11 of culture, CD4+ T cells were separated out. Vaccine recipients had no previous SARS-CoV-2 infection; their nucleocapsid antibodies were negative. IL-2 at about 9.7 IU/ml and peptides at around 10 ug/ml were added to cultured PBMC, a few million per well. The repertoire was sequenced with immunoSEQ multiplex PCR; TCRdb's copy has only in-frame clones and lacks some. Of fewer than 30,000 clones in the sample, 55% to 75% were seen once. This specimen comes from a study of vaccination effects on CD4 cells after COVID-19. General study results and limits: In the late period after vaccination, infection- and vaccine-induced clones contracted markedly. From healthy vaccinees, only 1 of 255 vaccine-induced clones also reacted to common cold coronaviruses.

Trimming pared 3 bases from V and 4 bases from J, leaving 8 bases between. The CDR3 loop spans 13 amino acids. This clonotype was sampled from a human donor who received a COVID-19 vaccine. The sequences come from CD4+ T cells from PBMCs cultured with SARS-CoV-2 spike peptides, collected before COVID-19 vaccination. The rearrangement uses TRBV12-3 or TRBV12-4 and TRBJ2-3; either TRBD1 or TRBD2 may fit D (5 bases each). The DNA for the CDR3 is TGTGCCAGCAGTTTGGGGGAAGCAGATACGCAGTATTTT. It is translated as CASSLGEADTQYF.